These 19 T cell receptor beta chains were all obtained from the same sample, sequenced in a study of control samples from healthy donors and cancer patients. The repertoire was sequenced with immunoSEQ multiplex PCR; TCRdb's copy has only in-frame clones and lacks some. The data show some 71,000 clones, about 90% seen once. Sequenced sample: PBMCs. These receptor sequences come from a woman aged 50 to 60 with head and neck cancer.

The J gene is TRBJ2-5, the V gene TRBV10-2; tentatively, D is TRBD2 (5 bases). The germline V and J ends were trimmed by 8 bases and 5 bases, with 15 bases remaining between them. The CDR3 runs 13 residues. Germline V gives CDR1 WSHSY, CDR2 SAAADI. CDR3 loop: CASAGRLEETQYF. CDR3 nucleotides: TGCGCCAGCGCGGGCAGGTTGGAGGAGACCCAGTACTTC.

The chain combines TRBV6-5 with TRBJ1-4; the match to TRBD1 covers 8 bases. Trimming took 6 bases from V and 7 from J; bases not matched to a gene: 10. Germline V lookup: CDR1 MNHEY, CDR2 SVGAGI. The CDR3 consists of 15 residues. The CDR3, as DNA: TGTGCCAGCAGCGTTGACAGGGGAAAATTTGAAAAACTGTTTTTT. It translates to CASSVDRGKFEKLFF.

This rearrangement joins TRBV5-1 to TRBJ2-2; 9 bases fit TRBD1. V lost 4 bases, J lost 4 bases, and 11 bases stayed unmatched. Germline V gives CDR1 SGHRS, CDR2 YFSETQ. CDR3 length: 17 residues. The DNA of the CDR3 is TGCGCCAGCAGCAAAACTCCGGACAGGGGAGCCACCGGGGAGCTGTTTTTT. It yields the protein CASSKTPDRGATGELFF.

The chain uses TRBV5-1 and TRBJ1-1; 8 positions agree with TRBD1. This CDR3 is 16 amino acids long. V dropped 4 bases and J dropped 1; count of bases not matched to a gene: 9. Germline-derived CDR1 and CDR2 are SGHRS and YFSETQ. The CDR3 is CASSPQPGGWNTEAFF. Here the CDR3 DNA reads TGCGCCAGCAGCCCTCAGCCAGGGGGCTGGAACACTGAAGCTTTCTTT.

The chain employs TRBV12-3 or TRBV12-4 and TRBJ2-7; D is uncertain. The CDR3 has 13 amino acids. V was cut by 6 bases and J by 9 bases, with 18 bases left in between. CDR3 nucleotide sequence: TGTGCCAGCAGCCACGGTCCCTACAGTGGGCAGTACTTC. Translated: CASSHGPYSGQYF.

The chain joins TRBV3-1 (or the pseudogene TRBV3-2) to TRBJ1-4; 8 bases are shared with TRBD1. Germline V lookup: CDR1 LGHDT, CDR2 YNNKEL (reference sequence). CDR3 length equals 15 residues. Trimming cost V 5 bases and J 4 bases; bases outside gene matches: 6. The CDR3 DNA is TGTGCCAGCAGCTCCACAACAGGGGGTAATGAAAAACTGTTTTTT. Its protein is CASSSTTGGNEKLFF.

V gene TRBV3-1 (or the pseudogene TRBV3-2) combines with J gene TRBJ2-3, with 8 bases identical to TRBD2. V dropped 0 bases and J dropped 11; count of bases not matched to a gene: 13. In germline, CDR1 is LGHDT, CDR2 YNNKEL (reference sequence). This CDR3 comprises 16 residues. CDR3 loop: CASSQESGGGPGRQYF. In nucleotides, the CDR3 is TGTGCCAGCAGCCAAGAAAGTGGCGGGGGGCCGGGGAGGCAGTATTTT.

The chain is built from TRBV30 and TRBJ2-1; the D is unclear. The CDR3 runs to 11 residues. Looked up from germline, CDR1 is GTSNPN and CDR2 is SVGIG (reference sequence). V dropped 3 bases and J dropped 4 bases, with 4 bases sitting between them. CDR3 region: CAWRGYNEQFF. CDR3 nucleotide sequence: TGTGCCTGGAGAGGGTACAATGAGCAGTTCTTC.

The chain carries TRBV5-1 and TRBJ2-5; D is possibly TRBD2 (5 bases). The V end was cut by 0 bases, the J end by 3 bases, with 15 bases between. Per germline, CDR1 SGHRS and CDR2 YFSETQ. There are 16 residues in the CDR3. The CDR3 DNA reads TGCGCCAGCAGCTTGGGGCTAGCAGGCGCAGAAGAGACCCAGTACTTC. Protein sequence: CASSLGLAGAEETQYF.

The chain employs TRBV7-3 and TRBJ2-7, with 16 bases that match TRBD2. Trimming cost V 5 bases and J 2 bases; bases outside gene matches: 6. The CDR3 has 17 residues. The germline V gene has CDR1 SGHTA and CDR2 FQGTGA. The CDR3 nucleotides are TGTGCCAGCAGCCCGGGACTAGCGGGGGGGCCGGCCTACGAGCAGTACTTC. Residues: CASSPGLAGGPAYEQYF.

The CDR3 DNA reads as TGTGCCAGCAGAGCCCGGGTCCTCTCCTACAATGAGCAGTTCTTC. Its protein is CASRARVLSYNEQFF. This chain joins TRBV28 and TRBJ2-1, with unresolved D. Trimming took off 6 bases at V and 0 bases at J, with 12 bases between the two ends. This CDR3 comprises 15 residues. Germline-derived CDR1 and CDR2 are MDHEN and SYDVKM.

The chain has TRBV20-1 and TRBJ1-2; D gene uncertain. V lost 2 bases, J lost 10 bases, and 5 bases lay in between. The length of the CDR3 is 9 residues. Germline V gives CDR1 DFQATT, CDR2 SNEGSKA (reference sequence). This chain's CDR3 is CSARTDYTF. CDR3 nucleotides: TGCAGTGCTAGAACAGACTACACCTTC.

The chain has TRBV11-2 and TRBJ2-5; TRBD1 or TRBD2 may be the D gene (5 bases each). The V end was cut by 4 bases, the J end by 6 bases, with 12 bases between. Germline CDR1 is SGHAT and CDR2 is FQNNGV. The CDR3 totals 13 residues. CDR3 coding DNA: TGTGCCAGCAGCTCGGGGAAGGGGCAGACCCAGTACTTC. Translation gives CASSSGKGQTQYF.

V usage is TRBV5-4 and J usage is TRBJ1-2; no reliable D call. Per germline, CDR1 SGHNT and CDR2 YYREEE (reference sequence). The CDR3 consists of 15 residues. V lost 6 bases and J 4 bases, leaving 19 bases between the germline ends. In DNA form, the CDR3 reads TGTGCCAGCAACGTATGGGCGAGGGAAGCCTATGGCTACACCTTC. It yields the protein CASNVWAREAYGYTF.

This clone has just a few counts. The V gene is TRBV28, the J gene TRBJ2-3; TRBD2 agrees at 9 bases. The CDR3 sequence is 16 residues long. The germline gives CDR1 MDHEN, CDR2 SYDVKM. Germline trimming cut 5 bases from V and 3 bases from J; bases unmatched to any gene: 9. CDR3 nucleotides: TGTGCCAGCAGTATTCCTAGCGGGGATGCGACAGATACGCAGTATTTT. The encoded protein is CASSIPSGDATDTQYF.

V gene TRBV12-3 or TRBV12-4 combines with J gene TRBJ1-4, with 7 bases fitting TRBD1. The ends lost 8 bases at V and 4 bases at J; junction bases unmatched: 4. CDR3 length equals 13 residues. CDR3 in amino acids: CASDTGVNEKLFF. CDR3 sequence (DNA): TGTGCCAGCGACACAGGGGTTAATGAAAAACTGTTTTTT.

The chain links TRBV6-5 to TRBJ2-2, with 7 bases lining up with TRBD1. Germline V CDR1 and CDR2: MNHEY, SVGAGI. This CDR3 spans 13 amino acids. The J segment lost 6 bases and the V segment lost 6 bases, leaving 4 bases of the junction unmatched. The CDR3 here is CASRSGGPGELFF. In nucleotides, the CDR3 is TGTGCCAGCAGGTCAGGGGGACCCGGGGAGCTGTTTTTT.

This rearrangement joins TRBV5-5 to TRBJ1-4; TRBD1 might be the D (6 bases). Germline V gene lookup returns CDR1 SGHKS and CDR2 YYEKEE (reference sequence). The length of the CDR3 is 14 residues. V lost 8 bases and J 5 bases, leaving 16 bases between the germline ends. CDR3 nucleotide sequence: TGTGCCAGTACCCTAGGGGGATTCAATGAAAAACTGTTTTTT. It codes for CASTLGGFNEKLFF. Full variable domain (rest looked up from reference TRBV5-5 and TRBJ1-4): DAGVTQSPTHLIKTRGQQVTLRCSPISGHKSVSWYQQVLGQGPQFIFQYYEKEERGRGNFPDRFSARQFPNYSSELNVNALLLGDSALYLCASTLGGFNEKLFFGSGTQLSVL.

V is TRBV5-1 and J is TRBJ2-1, with 7 positions matching TRBD1. There are 15 residues in the CDR3. The J segment lost 5 bases and the V segment lost 4 bases, leaving 9 bases of the junction unmatched. CDR1 is SGHRS and CDR2 is YFSETQ in the germline V gene. In nucleotides, the CDR3 is TGCGCCAGCAGCCTCACGGGACAGATCAACAATGAGCAGTTCTTC. Its translation is CASSLTGQINNEQFF. Based on the CDR3 plus reference TRBV5-1 and TRBJ2-1, the full variable domain is KAGVTQTPRYLIKTRGQQVTLSCSPISGHRSVSWYQQTPGQGLQFLFEYFSETQRNKGNFPGRFSGRQFSNSRSEMNVSTLELGDSALYLCASSLTGQINNEQFFGPGTRLTVL.